Listed below are T cell receptor beta chains from one sample, sequenced in a study of blood T cell repertoires in COVID-19. TCRdb's copy holds only in-frame clones and misses some; the assay was immunoSEQ multiplex PCR. The sample lists about 250,000 clones, roughly 84% occurring once. Material: peripheral blood. These receptors came from a middle-aged woman with active or convalescent COVID-19. Each CDR3 is given with its conserved first and last residue. The D gene is left open where the match is weak. Clone sizes are given selectively: once, few, many, or a class where the clone is expanded.

>NA|TRBV5-1|TRBD1|TRBJ2-6
CASSLALTGGSGANVLTF
TGCGCCAGCAGCTTGGCCCTAACAGGGGGCTCTGGGGCCAACGTCCTGACTTTC
>NA|TRBV9|TRBD1|TRBJ1-2
CASSVLTGGAGGYTF
TGTGCCAGCAGCGTACTGACAGGGGGCGCTGGGGGCTACACCTTC
>NA|TRBV7-9|NA|TRBJ1-6
CAGTTGTYSNSPLHF
TGTGCCGGCACGACCGGGACTTACTCCAATTCACCCCTCCACTTT
>once|TRBV6-1|TRBD1|TRBJ1-5
CASSEMGQPNQPQHF
TGTGCCAGCAGTGAGATGGGACAGCCCAATCAGCCCCAGCATTTT
>NA|TRBV3-1/TRBV3-2|TRBD1|TRBJ1-4
CASSPRSGGTNEKLFF
TGTGCCAGCAGCCCACGATCAGGGGGAACTAATGAAAAACTGTTTTTT
>NA|TRBV12-3/TRBV12-4|NA|TRBJ1-1
CASSLQRNTEAFF
TGTGCCAGCAGTTTACAGCGGAACACTGAAGCTTTCTTT
>few|TRBV3-1/TRBV3-2|NA|TRBJ2-7
CASSLGAYEQYF
TGTGCCAGCAGCCTAGGAGCCTACGAGCAGTACTTC
>NA|TRBV29-1|TRBD2|TRBJ2-1
CSGGGDAYNEQFF
TGCAGCGGCGGGGGGGACGCTTACAATGAGCAGTTCTTC
>few|TRBV9|NA|TRBJ1-4
CASSRTTVSREKLFF
TGTGCCAGCAGCCGTACGACAGTAAGTAGGGAAAAACTGTTTTTT
>NA|TRBV5-4|TRBD1|TRBJ2-5
CASSLARQGVQETQYF
TGTGCCAGCAGCTTGGCCCGACAGGGGGTACAAGAGACCCAGTACTTC
>NA|TRBV5-4|NA|TRBJ2-5
CASSRGMSETQYF
TGTGCCAGCAGCCGGGGGATGTCGGAGACCCAGTACTTC
>NA|TRBV11-1|NA|TRBJ1-1
CASSRGNSNTEAFF
TGTGCCAGCAGCAGGGGCAATTCGAACACTGAAGCTTTCTTT
>NA|TRBV4-2|NA|TRBJ1-2
CASSRGGNYGYTF
TGTGCCAGCAGCCGAGGCGGAAACTATGGCTACACCTTC
>once|TRBV18|TRBD2|TRBJ2-3
CASSPGGGDTQYF
TGTGCCAGCTCACCAGGGGGGGGAGATACGCAGTATTTT
>NA|TRBV19|TRBD1|TRBJ1-2
CASSHRGLGGYTF
TGTGCCAGTAGCCACAGGGGGCTGGGTGGCTACACCTTC
>NA|TRBV11-2|TRBD1|TRBJ1-1
CASSLVQGANTEAFF
TGTGCCAGCAGCTTAGTACAGGGGGCAAACACTGAAGCTTTCTTT
>NA|TRBV2|NA|TRBJ1-2
CASSRQNSEGYTF
TGTGCCAGCAGTCGACAGAATTCGGAGGGCTACACCTTC
>NA|TRBV19|TRBD1|TRBJ1-1
CASSRQGAYTEAFF
TGTGCCAGTAGTAGGCAGGGGGCTTATACTGAAGCTTTCTTT
>NA|TRBV6-4|NA|TRBJ2-3
CASSDGERSTDTQYF
TGTGCCAGCAGTGATGGGGAGCGGAGCACAGATACGCAGTATTTT
>few|TRBV19|NA|TRBJ1-5
CASSISSNQPQHF
TGTGCCAGTAGTATCAGTAGCAATCAGCCCCAGCATTTT
>NA|TRBV18|TRBD1|TRBJ2-1
CASSLTGTGGYNEQFF
TGTGCCAGCTCACTCACCGGGACAGGGGGTTACAATGAGCAGTTCTTC
>NA|TRBV12-3/TRBV12-4|NA|TRBJ1-2
CASSSRLGYGYTF
TGTGCCAGCAGTTCGCGTCTTGGCTATGGCTACACCTTC
>NA|TRBV6-6|TRBD1|TRBJ1-2
CASSSWDRGGYGYTF
TGTGCCAGCAGTTCTTGGGACAGGGGAGGATATGGCTACACCTTC
>NA|TRBV24-1|TRBD1|TRBJ2-3
CATSDLGTGSTDTQYF
TGTGCCACCAGTGATTTAGGGACAGGCAGCACAGATACGCAGTATTTT
>once|TRBV5-6|NA|TRBJ1-1
CASSSLTEMNTEAFF
TGTGCCAGCAGTAGCCTGACAGAGATGAACACTGAAGCTTTCTTT
>many|TRBV11-2|NA|TRBJ2-4
CASSPTGLNAKNIQYF
TGTGCCAGCAGCCCCACAGGTTTGAATGCCAAAAACATTCAGTACTTC
>NA|TRBV19|NA|TRBJ2-3
CASSISPAGTDTQYF
TGTGCCAGTAGTATAAGCCCAGCGGGCACAGATACGCAGTATTTT
>NA|TRBV2|TRBD1|TRBJ1-2
CAGGMKGGYTF
TGTGCAGGGGGCATGAAGGGTGGCTACACCTTC
>NA|TRBV9|TRBD1|TRBJ1-3
CASSLQGSSGNTIYF
TGTGCCAGCAGTCTACAGGGGAGCTCTGGAAACACCATATATTTT
>few|TRBV7-9|NA|TRBJ2-7
CASSLGLYGYEQYF
TGTGCCAGCAGCTTAGGGTTGTACGGCTACGAGCAGTACTTC
>NA|TRBV5-1|NA|TRBJ2-3
CASSLDSTSTDTQYF
TGCGCCAGCAGCTTGGATTCTACTAGCACAGATACGCAGTATTTT
>NA|TRBV5-1|TRBD1|TRBJ2-1
CASSRGQGSYNEQFF
TGCGCCAGCAGCCGAGGACAGGGATCCTACAATGAGCAGTTCTTC
>NA|TRBV2|TRBD1|TRBJ1-2
CASSPFDRDYGYTF
TGTGCCAGCAGTCCCTTCGACAGGGACTATGGCTACACCTTC
>NA|TRBV27|NA|TRBJ2-5
CASSFTPKETQYF
TGTGCCAGCAGTTTTACGCCTAAAGAGACCCAGTACTTC
>few|TRBV10-3|NA|TRBJ1-5
CAISSDSDQPQHF
TGTGCCATCAGTTCGGACAGCGATCAGCCCCAGCATTTT
>many|TRBV10-3|TRBD2|TRBJ2-1
CAISDLGTTSGGNEQFF
TGTGCCATCAGTGATCTCGGAACGACTAGCGGGGGCAATGAGCAGTTCTTC
>once|TRBV19|NA|TRBJ1-1
CASGITGRNTEAFF
TGTGCCAGTGGCATAACAGGGAGAAACACTGAAGCTTTCTTT
>NA|TRBV9|TRBD1|TRBJ1-2
CASRNRGHGYTF
TGTGCCAGCAGAAACAGGGGGCATGGCTACACCTTC
>NA|TRBV6-5|TRBD1|TRBJ2-7
CASRNGQGLNEQYF
TGTGCCAGCAGGAACGGACAGGGATTAAACGAGCAGTACTTC
>NA|TRBV3-1/TRBV3-2|NA|TRBJ1-1
CASGREGGTEAFF
TGTGCTAGCGGCAGGGAGGGGGGCACTGAAGCTTTCTTT
>NA|TRBV4-1|TRBD2|TRBJ2-3
CASSHAGGKSRTDTRYF
TGCGCCAGCAGCCACGCGGGGGGGAAATCCCGCACAGATACGCGGTATTTT
>NA|TRBV11-1|TRBD2|TRBJ2-1
CASSLGARTSINEQFF
TGTGCCAGCAGCTTGGGGGCCCGGACTAGCATCAATGAGCAGTTCTTC
>NA|TRBV2|NA|TRBJ2-2
CASSELSAGTGELFF
TGTGCCAGCAGTGAACTGTCTGCCGGGACCGGGGAGCTGTTTTTT